The sample holds a few counts of the clone carrying this TCR beta chain. What it binds is not known. This CDR3 region has 13 residues. The germline gives CDR1 SGHDN, CDR2 FVKESK. The V gene lost 3 bases and the J gene lost 2 bases, with 8 bases spanning the gap. The data belong to a study of T cell repertoires in cytomegalovirus infection. Study context: Public signatures in TCR beta pointed to CMV infection and matching HLA type. General observations from the study: Cumulative public TCR beta family frequency identified CMV carriers with the relevant HLA. HLA-C-restricted CMV clonotypes gave the most frequent clonotype in two of eight donors.

TCRdb analysed the reads with MiXCR anew, one entry per CDR3 protein. The sample contains fewer than 200,000 distinct CDR3 sequences, roughly 20% of which appear only once. The J gene is TRBJ2-7, the V gene TRBV14; perhaps TRBD2 as D (5 bases). This clonotype originated in a human donor in good health (CMV status not recorded). Some clones in this sample may be carry-over from other donors' samples. Input material: PBMCs. Here the CDR3 reads CASSHRETYEQYF. Written as DNA, the CDR3 is TGTGCCAGCAGCCACCGGGAAACCTACGAGCAGTACTTC.